This T cell receptor beta chain was captured in a study of blood T cell repertoires in COVID-19. The CDR3 loop spans 14 amino acids. The germline V gene has CDR1 SGHRS and CDR2 YFSETQ. Trimming removed 4 bases from V and 7 bases from J; junction bases left unmatched: 6. In the original workflow: The authors estimated nucleated cell counts from reference gene primer amplification. Profiling relied on immunoSEQ multiplex PCR, and the TCRdb table lists in-frame clones only, not all of them. The D gene and trimming were derived from the DNA, and the V and J assignments and clone size from that table. The top ten hold approximately 9.9% of the sample, which has 150,000 to 200,000 clones, roughly nine tenths seen once.

The sample consisted of peripheral blood. This clonotype was obtained from a woman in her sixties or seventies with COVID-19, enrolled during active disease. This chain joins TRBV5-1 and TRBJ1-5; 9 nucleotides agree with TRBD1. The CDR3 region has the DNA TGCGCCAGCAGCCCCCAGACAGGGGGGCAGCCCCAGCATTTT. Translating it yields CASSPQTGGQPQHF.